This T cell receptor (beta chain) is drawn from a study of cytomegalovirus exposure and HLA in healthy donors. Overall study: A prior study identified 117 million unique TCR beta sequences from some 200 million T cells.

PCR amplification relied on 60 Vbeta primers (plus 13 Jbeta primers). Method: immunoSEQ multiplex PCR; TCRdb's copy keeps in-frame clones and lacks some. The sample lists some 160,000 clones, about 80% seen once, with more than 2% in the top ten. Study conclusions and caveats: Donors belonging to an Asian-associated ancestry cluster reportedly showed fewer N-insertions in productive TCRs than the roughly 670-donor mean, according to what a later analysis found.

Germline lookup yields CDR1 SGHNT and CDR2 YYREEE (reference sequence). V lost 2 bases, J lost 2 bases, and 4 bases stayed unmatched. CDR3 length: 16 amino acids. Points on this clone: Its specificity is unknown.

The sample comprised PBMCs. The rearrangement joins TRBV5-4 to TRBJ2-3; 11 nucleotides line up with TRBD2. The receptor was isolated from a man aged 50 to 59 in good health and CMV-seropositive. This CDR3 reads CASSLTGLAVTDTQYF. The CDR3 nucleotides are TGTGCCAGCAGCTTAACGGGACTAGCGGTCACAGATACGCAGTATTTT.